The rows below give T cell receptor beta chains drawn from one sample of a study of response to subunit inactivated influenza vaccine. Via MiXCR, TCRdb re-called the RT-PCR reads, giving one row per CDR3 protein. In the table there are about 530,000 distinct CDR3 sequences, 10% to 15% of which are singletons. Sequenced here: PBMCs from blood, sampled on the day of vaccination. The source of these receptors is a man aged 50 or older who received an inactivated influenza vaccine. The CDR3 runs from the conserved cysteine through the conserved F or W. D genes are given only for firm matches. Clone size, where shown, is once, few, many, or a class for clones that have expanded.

CASSQTGGASYNEQFF,TGTGCCAGCAGTCAAACAGGGGGCGCTTCTTACAATGAGCAGTTCTTC,TRBD1,many,TRBJ2-1,TRBV28
CASGGLAGLAPGAGELFF,TGTGCCAGCGGAGGACTAGCGGGTCTTGCCCCGGGTGCCGGGGAGCTGTTTTTT,TRBD2,few,TRBJ2-2,TRBV19
CASSLGTGDEQFF,TGTGCCAGCAGCCTGGGTACAGGGGATGAGCAGTTCTTC,TRBD1,many,TRBJ2-1,TRBV3-1
CASSQQASWTYEQYF,TGTGCCAGCAGCCAACAGGCGTCTTGGACCTACGAGCAGTACTTC,NA,NA,TRBJ2-7,TRBV3-1
CASSYGREYTQYF,TGTGCCAGCAGTTACGGCAGGGAATATACGCAGTATTTT,NA,few,TRBJ2-3,TRBV6-5
CASRTQGQETQYF,TGTGCCAGCAGGACCCAGGGGCAAGAGACCCAGTACTTC,NA,few,TRBJ2-5,TRBV28
CATSAGSSYNEQFF,TGTGCCACCAGTGCTGGGAGTTCCTACAATGAGCAGTTCTTC,NA,NA,TRBJ2-1,TRBV24-1
CAIKGGRDNEQFF,TGTGCCATCAAGGGCGGGAGAGACAATGAGCAGTTCTTC,TRBD2,NA,TRBJ2-1,TRBV10-3
CSADRQGGREQYF,TGCAGTGCTGATCGACAGGGGGGTCGCGAGCAGTACTTC,TRBD1,NA,TRBJ2-7,TRBV20-1
CASSQVMLNSSPLHF,TGTGCCAGCAGCCAAGTAATGCTAAACTCTTCACCCCTCCACTTT,NA,NA,TRBJ1-6,TRBV4-2
CSASGTSGFNEQFF,TGCAGCGCTTCCGGGACTAGCGGATTCAATGAGCAGTTCTTC,TRBD2,NA,TRBJ2-1,TRBV29-1
CSARASYTGELFF,TGCAGTGCTAGAGCCTCGTACACCGGGGAGCTGTTTTTT,NA,few,TRBJ2-2,TRBV20-1
CASRGQIRDRPGGSYEQYF,TGTGCCAGCAGGGGGCAGATCCGGGACAGACCTGGGGGCTCCTACGAGCAGTACTTC,TRBD1,NA,TRBJ2-7,TRBV3-1
CASSYPGGAGELFF,TGTGCCAGCAGTTACCCAGGGGGCGCCGGGGAGCTGTTTTTT,TRBD1,few,TRBJ2-2,TRBV6-2/TRBV6-3
CSASPLAERVDTQYF,TGCAGTGCTAGCCCACTAGCGGAGAGGGTAGATACGCAGTATTTT,TRBD2,NA,TRBJ2-3,TRBV20-1
CASSATSDYSYNEQFF,TGTGCCAGCAGCGCTACTAGCGATTATTCCTACAATGAGCAGTTCTTC,TRBD2,few,TRBJ2-1,TRBV12-3/TRBV12-4
CASSLVENVNEQYF,TGTGCCAGCAGTTTAGTAGAAAACGTTAACGAGCAGTACTTC,NA,NA,TRBJ2-7,TRBV28
CASSPSGRGELFF,TGTGCCAGCTCACCTTCAGGCCGCGGGGAGCTGTTTTTT,NA,NA,TRBJ2-2,TRBV18
CASSVLDTQYF,TGTGCCAGCAGTGTGCTAGATACGCAGTATTTT,NA,NA,TRBJ2-3,TRBV2
CASSLVATRNTGELFF,TGCGCCAGCAGCTTGGTCGCGACGCGGAACACCGGGGAGCTGTTTTTT,NA,NA,TRBJ2-2,TRBV5-1
CSVARDRGVYEQYF,TGCAGCGTAGCCCGGGACAGGGGGGTCTACGAGCAGTACTTC,TRBD1,many,TRBJ2-7,TRBV29-1
CASSQDDRHEQYF,TGTGCCAGCAGCCAAGATGACAGACACGAGCAGTACTTC,NA,many,TRBJ2-7,TRBV3-1
CASSLKAGGPETQYF,TGTGCCAGCAGCCTAAAAGCGGGAGGGCCTGAGACCCAGTACTTC,TRBD2,few,TRBJ2-5,TRBV5-6
CDSSQDRAGSGANVLTF,TGTGACAGCAGCCAAGATCGGGCCGGGTCTGGGGCCAACGTCCTGACTTTC,NA,NA,TRBJ2-6,TRBV14
CASSPEPLSSSYEQYF,TGTGCCAGCAGCCCCGAACCGTTGTCTTCCTCCTACGAGCAGTACTTC,NA,many,TRBJ2-7,TRBV7-9
CASSQELGETQYF,TGCGCCAGCAGCCAAGAGTTGGGGGAGACCCAGTACTTC,NA,few,TRBJ2-5,TRBV4-3
CASSQDISETYEQYF,TGTGCCAGCAGCCAAGATATCAGTGAAACCTACGAGCAGTACTTC,NA,NA,TRBJ2-7,TRBV14
CASSQDLGASTDTQYF,TGCGCCAGCAGCCAAGATTTGGGGGCGAGCACAGATACGCAGTATTTT,NA,many,TRBJ2-3,TRBV4-3
CASRTLASTAYNEQFF,TGTGCCAGCCGAACGCTAGCGTCCACAGCCTACAATGAGCAGTTCTTC,NA,NA,TRBJ2-1,TRBV19
CASRTGANANTGELFF,TGTGCCAGCAGAACAGGGGCTAATGCGAACACCGGGGAGCTGTTTTTT,TRBD1,few,TRBJ2-2,TRBV6-1
CASSWNRGDYNEQFF,TGCGCCAGCAGCTGGAATAGGGGGGATTACAATGAGCAGTTCTTC,NA,NA,TRBJ2-1,TRBV5-1
CASSQEPGQGNNEQFF,TGCGCCAGCAGCCAAGAGCCGGGACAGGGTAACAATGAGCAGTTCTTC,TRBD1,NA,TRBJ2-1,TRBV4-3